This record looks at one T cell receptor beta chain sequence and its context. This entry is derived from a study of blood T cell repertoires in COVID-19. On the study more broadly: COVID-19 samples collected from the United States, Italy and Spain covered acute and convalescent phases. T cells, B-cell-depleted T cells, or PBMCs supplied cDNA or gDNA.

The protocol was immunoSEQ multiplex PCR, while the TCRdb copy is restricted to in-frame clones and leaves out a portion. The table records over 10,000 clones, approximately 91% of them present only once. Sequencing was carried out using peripheral blood. The source of this sequence is a human donor in a cohort sampled during active COVID-19.

The CDR3 DNA reads as TGTGCCAGCAGCTTGGTCCTGGCGGGCGGGGAGCTGTTTTTT. This encodes CASSLVLAGGELFF. The gene calls are TRBV5-6 and TRBJ2-2, with D maybe TRBD2 (5 bases). V was cut by 0 bases and J by 7 bases, with 10 bases left in between. The CDR3 has 14 residues. CDR1 and CDR2 from the germline V gene are SGHDT and YYEEEE.